Sequencing of this T cell receptor (beta chain) was carried out in a study of blood T cell repertoires in COVID-19. Across the study: Whether acute or convalescent, the COVID-19 samples came from the United States, Italy and Spain.

Libraries were prepared by immunoSEQ multiplex PCR; TCRdb keeps only in-frame clonotypes and omits some of them. This table has fewer than 20,000 clones, approximately 84% appearing once. The source material was peripheral blood. The receptor's source is a human donor with active COVID-19. The donor label of this sample is uncertain.

The CDR3 bases are TGTGCCAGCAGCGGACAGGGGTACTATGGCTACACCTTC. Protein: CASSGQGYYGYTF. The V and J genes are TRBV6-5 and TRBJ1-2; 9 nucleotides align to TRBD1. Germline trimming cut 6 bases from V and 3 bases from J; bases unmatched to any gene: 2. This CDR3 spans 13 amino acids. CDR1 and CDR2 from the germline V gene are MNHEY and SVGAGI.